This TCR beta chain came from a study of regulatory T cells in long-lasting Graves disease. Whole-study results and caveats: Preferential use of TRBV28, TRBJ1-2 and TRBJ2-5 was seen in persistent disease.

Germline V gene lookup returns CDR1 PRHDT and CDR2 FYEKMQ (reference sequence). The J segment lost 0 bases and the V segment lost 9 bases, leaving 8 bases of the junction unmatched. This CDR3 region has 14 residues. This clonotype was counted ten times or more. Its antigen is not known. Time point here: newly diagnosed GD, antithyroid drugs for less than 3 months. The TCR library was prepared using RNA isolated from PBMCs. Building the TCR beta libraries relied on iRepertoire HTBI primers, and CDR3 regions underwent Arm-PCR. TCRdb ran MiXCR on the multiplex PCR reads and lists one entry per CDR3 protein. The data contain approximately 360,000 distinct CDR3 sequences, approximately 10% of them seen just once; the ten biggest clones take up approximately 20%. This same sample was also taken into another study, of T cells in Graves' hyperthyroidism and ophthalmopathy. That report notes: First-round RT-PCR targeting the TCR CDR3 was performed with the HTBI primer set.

The source material was peripheral blood mononuclear cells (PBMCs), sampled at new diagnosis, from a patient treated with antithyroid drugs. The gene calls are TRBV13 and TRBJ2-7, with 7 bases that match TRBD2. The TCR sequence derives from a woman aged 18-29 years with Graves disease. CDR3 in amino acids: CASRRGGSSYEQYF. CDR3 nucleotides: TGTGCCAGTCGCCGCGGCGGGAGCTCCTACGAGCAGTACTTC.